This passage covers 10 T cell receptor beta chains from one sample sequenced in a study of shared clonotypes between healthy human individuals. This table comes from immunoSEQ multiplex PCR, and its TCRdb copy is limited to in-frame clones, with some not included. The sample contains 2.3 million or so clones, roughly 93% of which appear only once. Source material: naive CD4+ T cells from PBMCs. Subset described: CD45RA+ positively selected. These receptor sequences come from a man aged 18-30 years in good health. Some clones in this sample may be carry-over from other donors' samples.

This sequence joins TRBV5-1 and TRBJ2-3; TRBD2 matches at 10 bases. The germline CDR1 and CDR2 sequences are SGHRS and YFSETQ. CDR3 length: 14 residues. The V gene end was trimmed by 7 bases and the J gene end by 1 base; junction bases not matched to a gene: 3. The CDR3 DNA reads TGCGCCAGCGGTACTAGCGGGGGCACAGATACGCAGTATTTT. Amino acid sequence: CASGTSGGTDTQYF.

This chain uses TRBV28 with TRBJ2-5; 7 bases agree with TRBD1. The closer fit of TRBJ2-7 to the DNA end suggests the J call may be wrong. CDR1 and CDR2 (germline): MDHEN, SYDVKM. The CDR3 is 14 amino acids. This chain's CDR3 is CASFKRTGPYEQYF. The CDR3, as DNA: TGTGCCAGCTTTAAGAGGACAGGACCCTACGAGCAGTACTTC.

The rearrangement joins TRBV4-1 to TRBJ2-5; 7 positions match TRBD2. With V trimmed by 11 bases and J by 5 bases, 20 bases remained unmatched. The V gene's germline CDR1 is MGHRA and CDR2 YSYEKL. CDR3 length: 16 amino acids. As DNA, the CDR3 is TGCGCCTTAAACCCCATGCTAGCGGATACGCGGGAGACCCAGTACTTC. Translation gives CALNPMLADTRETQYF.

The chain combines TRBV28 with TRBJ2-7; 7 bases are shared with TRBD1. CDR1 and CDR2 (germline): MDHEN, SYDVKM. Unmatched junction bases numbered 16, after V lost 6 bases and J lost 2 bases. The CDR3 runs to 17 residues. This chain's CDR3 is CASSPPLGEGQTYEQYF. The CDR3 nucleotides read TGTGCCAGCAGCCCTCCCTTGGGCGAGGGACAGACCTACGAGCAGTACTTC.

Regarding this clone: The sample has other DNA sequences that encode this CDR3 too. This rearrangement joins TRBV5-1 to TRBJ2-7; D ambiguous. V lost 3 bases to trimming and J lost 3 bases, with 7 bases between them. Germline V gene lookup returns CDR1 SGHRS and CDR2 YFSETQ. The CDR3 is 12 amino acids. The CDR3 sequence: CASSSVLYEQYF. The CDR3 nucleotides read TGCGCCAGCAGCTCGGTTCTCTACGAGCAGTACTTC.

This rearrangement joins TRBV28 to TRBJ2-5; D may be TRBD1 (5 bases). Germline assignment: CDR1 MDHEN and CDR2 SYDVKM. The CDR3 covers 14 residues. Between the trimmed V and J ends, which lost 1 base and 5 bases, there was a span of 11 bases. CDR3 region: CASSLYAGIETQYF. DNA for the CDR3: TGTGCCAGCAGTTTATACGCAGGGATCGAGACCCAGTACTTC.

CDR3 loop: CAWSVRQGAQETQYF. Written as DNA, the CDR3 is TGTGCCTGGAGTGTCCGACAGGGAGCGCAAGAGACCCAGTACTTC. The V gene is TRBV30, the J gene TRBJ2-5, with TRBD1 matching 7 bases. CDR3 length equals 15 residues. The germline V gene encodes CDR1 GTSNPN and CDR2 SVGIG (reference sequence). Trimming cost V 0 bases and J 2 bases; bases outside gene matches: 6.

The V call is TRBV18, the J call TRBJ2-5; tentatively, D is TRBD2 (5 bases). The CDR3 totals 15 residues. V lost 1 base and J lost 5, with 14 bases in between. Germline CDR1 is KGHSH and CDR2 is LQKENI. In DNA, the CDR3 is TGTGCCAGCTCACCACGGCCGGGCGGCGGGGAGACCCAGTACTTC. The encoded protein is CASSPRPGGGETQYF.

In its sample, this clone was seen a few times. The chain links TRBV30 to TRBJ1-5, with 7 bases matching TRBD1. The trim removed 2 bases at V and 1 base at J, leaving 2 bases unmatched. The CDR3 runs 14 residues. The germline V gene has CDR1 GTSNPN and CDR2 SVGIG (reference sequence). CDR3 amino acids: CAWSYRGSNQPQHF. CDR3 DNA sequence: TGTGCCTGGAGTTACAGGGGAAGCAATCAGCCCCAGCATTTT.

The CDR3, as DNA: TGCGCCAGCAGCGCCGGGACAGGGAGTAATGAAAAACTGTTTTTT. It encodes CASSAGTGSNEKLFF. The chain uses TRBV5-1 and TRBJ1-4; TRBD1 matches 9 bases. The CDR3 sequence is 15 residues long. V lost 4 bases and J lost 4; bases outside the gene matches: 5. Germline CDR1 and CDR2: SGHRS and YFSETQ.